The 29 T cell receptor beta chains given below trace back to one sample, sequenced in a study of T-cell reconstitution after alpha-beta-depleted transplantation in children. Unique molecular identifiers featured in how the TCRbeta library was prepared. TCRdb called the PCR reads again in MiXCR, with one record for every CDR3 protein. The sample has about 280,000 distinct CDR3 sequences, about 9.9% seen once. The source material was peripheral blood, sampled 180 days after TCRalphabeta/CD19-depleted stem cell transplant. Receptor source: a male patient between 2 and 10 years old who had a stem cell transplant for chronic granulomatous disease, so the T cells may come from the graft donor.

The table lists this clonotype with many counts. V usage is TRBV5-1 and J usage is TRBJ1-2; D unresolved. The V gene's germline CDR1 is SGHRS and CDR2 YFSETQ. Between the trimmed V and J ends, which lost 3 bases and 2 bases, there was a span of 8 bases. The CDR3 sequence is 13 residues long. The CDR3 DNA follows: TGCGCCAGCAGCTACCACTACAACTATGGCTACACCTTC. It yields the protein CASSYHYNYGYTF.

In its sample, this clonotype was seen many times. The CDR3 coding sequence is TGTGCCAGCAGTTATACAGGGTCGGGGACCTACGAGCAGTACTTC. It encodes CASSYTGSGTYEQYF. The chain carries TRBV6-5 and TRBJ2-7, with D tentatively TRBD1 (6 bases). The CDR3 length is 15 residues. The V end was cut by 3 bases, the J end by 2 bases, with 14 bases between. Germline V gene sequence: CDR1 MNHEY, CDR2 SVGAGI.

This clonotype was seen many times. V usage is TRBV10-3 and J usage is TRBJ1-2, with 7 bases matching TRBD1. Germline trimming cut 8 bases from V and 2 bases from J; bases unmatched to any gene: 11. Germline loops: CDR1 ENHRY, CDR2 SYGVKD. This CDR3 is 15 amino acids long. CDR3 sequence: CAIRPADRANYGYTF. The CDR3 DNA sequence: TGTGCCATCCGTCCCGCCGACAGGGCGAACTATGGCTACACCTTC.

This clonotype was counted ten times or more. CDR3 sequence: CASVWYEQYF. In DNA, the CDR3 is TGTGCCAGCGTGTGGTACGAGCAGTACTTC. This chain joins TRBV27 and TRBJ2-7; no definite D call. V dropped 8 bases and J dropped 4 bases, with 6 bases sitting between them. The CDR3 is 10 amino acids. Germline V gene sequence: CDR1 MNHEY, CDR2 SMNVEV (reference sequence).

This clonotype has a count of ten or more. V gene TRBV6-1 combines with J gene TRBJ2-6; no clear D gene. This CDR3 has 15 residues. V dropped 4 bases and J dropped 2 bases, with 9 bases sitting between them. CDR1 and CDR2 (germline): MNHNS, SASEGT. Here the CDR3 DNA reads TGTGCCAGCAGTGGTGCCTTTCCTGGGGCCAACGTCCTGACTTTC. Translation: CASSGAFPGANVLTF.

This clonotype was detected many times. V and J are TRBV29-1 and TRBJ1-1; 8 positions agree with TRBD1. Per the germline V gene, CDR1 is SQVTM and CDR2 is ANQGSEA. The CDR3 consists of 16 residues. Germline trimming cut 6 bases from V and 2 bases from J; bases unmatched to any gene: 14. CDR3 DNA: TGCAGCGTCGCACGGCCCGGACAGGGCCCAAACACTGAAGCTTTCTTT. Translating gives CSVARPGQGPNTEAFF.

This clonotype was detected ten times or more. This CDR3 reads CSAALPDRVYGYTF. CDR3 DNA: TGCAGTGCAGCCCTCCCCGACAGGGTCTATGGCTACACCTTC. The chain employs TRBV20-1 and TRBJ1-2; 7 nucleotides match TRBD1. This CDR3 is 14 amino acids long. Trimming took 6 bases from V and 4 from J; bases not matched to a gene: 11. Germline values: CDR1 DFQATT, CDR2 SNEGSKA (reference sequence).

In its sample, this clonotype was seen a few times. This chain joins TRBV7-2 and TRBJ2-5; D remains ambiguous. V was trimmed by 2 bases and J by 1 base, leaving 5 bases between them. The CDR3 is 13 residues long. Per the germline V gene, CDR1 is SGHTA and CDR2 is FQGNSA. The CDR3 loop reads CASSLWIQETQYF. In nucleotides, the CDR3 is TGTGCCAGCAGCTTATGGATCCAAGAGACCCAGTACTTC. The full variable domain, its missing parts supplied by reference TRBV7-2 and TRBJ2-5, is GAGVSQSPSNKVTEKGKDVELRCDPISGHTALYWYRQSLGQGLEFLIYFQGNSAPDKSGLPSDRFSAERTGGSVSTLTIQRTQQEDSAVYLCASSLWIQETQYFGPGTRLLVL.

At least ten counts were recorded for this clonotype. The chain uses TRBV29-1 and TRBJ2-1; D unresolved. The CDR3 runs to 12 residues. Germline V gene sequence: CDR1 SQVTM, CDR2 ANQGSEA. The V and J ends lost 4 bases and 6 bases respectively, with 10 bases between them. The CDR3 loop is CSVATTLNEQFF. The CDR3, as DNA: TGCAGCGTTGCTACGACCCTCAATGAGCAGTTCTTC.

This clonotype was observed many times. The chain couples TRBV10-2 to TRBJ2-7, with D possibly matching TRBD2 (6 bases). This CDR3 is 14 amino acids long. Per the germline V gene, CDR1 is WSHSY and CDR2 is SAAADI. Trimming took 2 bases from V and 3 from J, leaving 11 bases between them. This chain's CDR3 is CASSEIREIYEQYF. The CDR3 bases are TGCGCCAGCAGTGAGATCCGGGAGATCTACGAGCAGTACTTC.

This clonotype was seen many times. This rearrangement joins TRBV30 to TRBJ2-7; the D gene is possibly TRBD1 (5 bases). Deletions cut 1 base from V and 2 bases from J, with 12 bases between. Germline assignment: CDR1 GTSNPN and CDR2 SVGIG (reference sequence). The CDR3 has 14 residues. This CDR3 reads CAWSGTKPPYEQYF. CDR3 nucleotide sequence: TGTGCCTGGAGTGGGACAAAACCTCCCTACGAGCAGTACTTC.

The chain is built from TRBV5-6 and TRBJ2-5; D is perhaps TRBD1 or TRBD2 (6 bases each). The ends were cut back, 6 bases at V and 2 bases at J, with 17 bases in the middle. Looked up from germline, CDR1 is SGHDT and CDR2 is YYEEEE. The CDR3 has 15 residues. CDR3 sequence reads: CASIPGAVRQETQYF. CDR3 sequence (DNA): TGTGCCAGCATACCGGGGGCCGTACGGCAAGAGACCCAGTACTTC.

This clonotype was recorded many times. This chain uses TRBV11-2 with TRBJ1-3; D is uncertain. The CDR3 loop spans 17 amino acids. The V end was cut by 5 bases, the J end by 0 bases, with 17 bases between. The germline V gene encodes CDR1 SGHAT and CDR2 FQNNGV. CDR3 in DNA: TGTGCCAGCAGCCAAAGTGGAGGGATAGGCTCTGGAAACACCATATATTTT. It codes for CASSQSGGIGSGNTIYF.

This clonotype was seen ten or more times. The genes are TRBV15 and TRBJ2-5; 9 bases agree with TRBD1. Trimming at V came to 0 bases and at J to 3 bases, leaving 8 bases not matched to a gene. CDR3 size: 17 residues. From germline, CDR1 is LNHNV and CDR2 YYDKDF (reference sequence). The CDR3 DNA is TGTGCCACCAGCAGAGACATACCGGGACAGGGTGAAGAGACCCAGTACTTC. It codes for CATSRDIPGQGEETQYF.

This clonotype has at least ten counts. This chain links TRBV5-1 with TRBJ2-2; 8 positions match TRBD2. The length of the CDR3 is 14 residues. Per germline, CDR1 SGHRS and CDR2 YFSETQ. V gave up 3 bases and J gave up 6 bases; unmatched junction bases: 4. The DNA of the CDR3 is TGCGCCAGCAGCTACGGACTAGCCGCCGGGGAGCTGTTTTTT. Its protein product is CASSYGLAAGELFF.

This clonotype was detected ten times or more. This chain's CDR3 is CASSLNRDRDEQFF. Written as DNA, the CDR3 is TGTGCCAGCAGCTTAAATCGGGACAGGGACGAGCAGTTCTTC. The chain recombines TRBV7-3 with TRBJ2-1; 9 nucleotides line up with TRBD1. This CDR3 has 14 amino acids. Germline lookup yields CDR1 SGHTA and CDR2 FQGTGA. V shed 1 base, J shed 10 bases, and the junction held 5 bases outside the gene matches.

The table lists this clonotype with many counts. CDR3 sequence: CASSLDQEISYEQYF. The CDR3 coding sequence is TGCGCCAGCAGCTTGGACCAGGAAATCTCCTACGAGCAGTACTTC. The V call is TRBV5-1, the J call TRBJ2-7; D gene ambiguous. V lost 0 bases to trimming and J lost 0 bases, with 10 bases between them. Germline V gives CDR1 SGHRS, CDR2 YFSETQ. The CDR3 has 15 residues.

Ten or more counts support this clonotype. The V and J genes are TRBV5-6 and TRBJ2-3; D uncertain. Germline V gives CDR1 SGHDT, CDR2 YYEEEE. The CDR3 sequence is 12 residues long. V lost 6 bases, J lost 1 base, and 6 bases lay in between. The DNA for the CDR3 is TGTGCCAGCAATCACGGCACAGATACGCAGTATTTT. This encodes CASNHGTDTQYF.

This clonotype was recorded at least ten times. The rearrangement joins TRBV5-6 to TRBJ2-1; D is ambiguous. Germline V gene lookup returns CDR1 SGHDT and CDR2 YYEEEE. There are 12 residues in the CDR3. V shed 4 bases and J shed 9 bases, with 11 bases lying between them. CDR3 in DNA: TGTGCCAGCAGCACTGACGGGCGTGAGCAGTTCTTC. It is translated as CASSTDGREQFF. The variable domain in full, completed from reference TRBV5-6 and TRBJ2-1, reads DAGVTQSPTHLIKTRGQQVTLRCSPKSGHDTVSWYQQALGQGPQFIFQYYEEEERQRGNFPDRFSGHQFPNYSSELNVNALLLGDSALYLCASSTDGREQFFGPGTRLTVL.

This clonotype was detected many times. V and J are TRBV3-1 and TRBJ2-4, with a weak D call TRBD1 (5 bases). The CDR3 spans 12 residues. In germline, CDR1 is LGHDT, CDR2 YNNKEL (reference sequence). V was trimmed by 1 base and J by 7 bases, leaving 5 bases between them. The DNA of the CDR3 is TGTGCCAGCAGCCAAGGACAGAACATTCAGTACTTC. It specifies CASSQGQNIQYF.

This clonotype was counted at least ten times. The J gene is TRBJ2-1, the V gene TRBV5-1, with 7 bases matching TRBD1. The germline gives CDR1 SGHRS, CDR2 YFSETQ. J was trimmed by 1 base and V by 3 bases; bases with no gene match: 4. CDR3 length: 15 residues. CDR3 in DNA: TGCGCCAGCAGCTCGACAGGGTGGTCCTACAATGAGCAGTTCTTC. Translating gives CASSSTGWSYNEQFF.

This clonotype was picked up many times. The V and J genes are TRBV6-1 and TRBJ2-4, with D maybe TRBD1 (6 bases). The germline CDR1 and CDR2 sequences are MNHNS and SASEGT. V was clipped by 6 bases and J by 4 bases, with 13 bases between them. The CDR3 is 14 residues long. This CDR3 reads CASSPGTKKNIQYF. Here the CDR3 DNA reads TGTGCCAGCAGCCCCGGGACAAAAAAAAACATTCAGTACTTC.

This clonotype was detected many times. The chain carries TRBV19 and TRBJ2-3, with D tentatively TRBD1 (6 bases). This CDR3 has 13 amino acids. Germline V CDR1 and CDR2: LNHDA, SQIVND (reference sequence). V shed 5 bases and J shed 6 bases, with 12 bases lying between them. The CDR3 nucleotides are TGTGCCAGTAGTTCCCACAGGGCGGATACGCAGTATTTT. It yields the protein CASSSHRADTQYF.

This clonotype came up many times. The V call is TRBV5-6, the J call TRBJ1-5; D might be TRBD1 (6 bases). V was shortened by 4 bases and J by 7 bases, with 12 bases between the two germline ends. Germline values: CDR1 SGHDT, CDR2 YYEEEE. The CDR3 length is 13 residues. CDR3 loop: CASSAGGMQPQHF. The CDR3 coding sequence is TGTGCCAGCAGCGCGGGGGGCATGCAGCCCCAGCATTTT.

In this sample, this clonotype turned up many times. The chain is built from TRBV20-1 and TRBJ1-4; D remains ambiguous. The germline CDR1 and CDR2 sequences are DFQATT and SNEGSKA (reference sequence). The V gene lost 0 bases and the J gene lost 3 bases, with 17 bases spanning the gap. This CDR3 contains 17 residues. CDR3 region: CSARDFAGGPANEKLFF. The DNA for the CDR3 is TGCAGTGCTAGAGATTTTGCAGGTGGCCCAGCTAATGAAAAACTGTTTTTT.

This clonotype has a count of ten or more. V is TRBV20-1 and J is TRBJ1-2; 9 bases fit TRBD1. Germline CDR1 and CDR2: DFQATT and SNEGSKA (reference sequence). CDR3 length equals 16 residues. The J segment lost 3 bases and the V segment lost 2 bases, leaving 10 bases of the junction unmatched. The CDR3 loop reads CSARKKQGARDYGYTF. In nucleotides, the CDR3 is TGCAGTGCTAGAAAAAAACAGGGGGCTCGGGACTATGGCTACACCTTC.

Concerning this clonotype: A much larger clone differs from this one at a single base, so this may be a read error. The chain combines TRBV27 with TRBJ1-1, with a tentative D call TRBD1 (5 bases). Germline V lookup: CDR1 MNHEY, CDR2 SMNVEV (reference sequence). V dropped 1 base and J dropped 8 bases, with 11 bases sitting between them. This CDR3 is built from 13 residues. CDR3 region: CASSLYGHAEAFF. DNA of the CDR3: TGTGCCAGCAGTTTATATGGACATGCAGAAGCTTTCTTT.

This clonotype has a count of ten or more. The J gene is TRBJ2-1, the V gene TRBV11-2; 9 bases match TRBD2. Germline CDR1 SGHAT, CDR2 FQNNGV. The junction had 16 bases not matched to a gene; V was cut back by 3 bases and J by 4 bases. The CDR3 is made up of 19 amino acids. The CDR3 reads CASSLTIQKTSGIYNEQFF. The CDR3 region has the DNA TGTGCCAGCAGCTTGACGATCCAGAAGACTAGCGGAATATACAATGAGCAGTTCTTC.

This clonotype has a count of ten or more. The chain links TRBV3-1 to TRBJ1-2; unclear D gene. The CDR3 loop spans 16 amino acids. V lost 1 base to trimming and J lost 0 bases, with 12 bases between them. Germline CDR1 and CDR2: LGHDT and YNNKEL (reference sequence). The CDR3 reads CASSQVNSLSNYGYTF. The CDR3 bases are TGTGCCAGCAGCCAAGTAAACAGCCTTTCTAACTATGGCTACACCTTC. Full variable domain (remainder filled in from reference TRBV3-1 and TRBJ1-2): DTAVSQTPKYLVTQMGNDKSIKCEQNLGHDTMYWYKQDSKKFLKIMFSYNNKELIINETVPNRFSPKSPDKAHLNLHINSLELGDSAVYFCASSQVNSLSNYGYTFGSGTRLTVV.